This T cell receptor beta chain comes out of a study of T-cell reconstitution after alpha-beta-depleted transplantation in children. This clonotype appeared once. Its antigen is not known. Study findings and constraints: One year post-transplant, T-cell counts and diversity were largely derived from T cells produced anew. Diversity of TCRbeta at day 60 was high in some patients, arising from surviving recipient T cells and thymic progenitors. About two months after transplant, alpha-beta T cells reportedly came from several hundred expanded graft clones.

Unique molecular identifiers featured in how the TCRbeta library was prepared. Using its own MiXCR run on the PCR reads, TCRdb lists one record per CDR3 protein. The sample holds about 250,000 distinct CDR3 sequences, 20% to 30% seen once. The V end lost 4 bases, the J end lost 10 bases, and 16 bases lay between the germline ends. The germline V gene encodes CDR1 SQVTM and CDR2 ANQGSEA. The CDR3 loop spans 12 amino acids. The specimen comprised PBMCs, mostly from graft donor cells, sampled 360 days after TCRalphabeta/CD19-depleted stem cell transplant. This receptor was identified in a female patient aged 2-15 years who had a stem cell transplant for congenital amegakaryocytic thrombocytopenia, so the T cells may come from the graft donor. The chain carries TRBV29-1 and TRBJ1-2; D is perhaps TRBD1 (6 bases). The CDR3 reads CSVGRGQGSYTF. The CDR3, as DNA: TGCAGCGTTGGGAGGGGACAAGGTTCCTACACCTTC.